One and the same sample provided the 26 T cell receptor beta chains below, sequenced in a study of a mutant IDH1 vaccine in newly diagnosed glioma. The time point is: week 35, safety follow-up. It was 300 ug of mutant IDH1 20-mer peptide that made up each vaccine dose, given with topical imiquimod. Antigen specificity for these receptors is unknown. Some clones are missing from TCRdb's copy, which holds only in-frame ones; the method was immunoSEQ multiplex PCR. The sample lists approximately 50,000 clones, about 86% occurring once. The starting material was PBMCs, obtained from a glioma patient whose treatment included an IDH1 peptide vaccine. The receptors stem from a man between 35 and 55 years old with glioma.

This CDR3 reads CASSLGGTRDYNEQFF. DNA for the CDR3: TGCGCCAGCAGCTTGGGGGGGACTAGAGATTACAATGAGCAGTTCTTC. The chain couples TRBV5-1 to TRBJ2-1; the match to TRBD2 covers 8 bases. Per germline, CDR1 SGHRS and CDR2 YFSETQ. The CDR3 covers 16 residues. After removal of 0 bases from V and 4 bases from J, the junction contained 6 bases not matched to a gene.

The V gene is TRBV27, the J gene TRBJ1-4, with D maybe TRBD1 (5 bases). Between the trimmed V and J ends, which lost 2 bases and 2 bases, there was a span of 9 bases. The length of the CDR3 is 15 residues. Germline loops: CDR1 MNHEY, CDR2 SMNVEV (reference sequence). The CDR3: CASSLTGGTNEKLFF. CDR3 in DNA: TGTGCCAGCAGTTTAACGGGGGGTACTAATGAAAAACTGTTTTTT.

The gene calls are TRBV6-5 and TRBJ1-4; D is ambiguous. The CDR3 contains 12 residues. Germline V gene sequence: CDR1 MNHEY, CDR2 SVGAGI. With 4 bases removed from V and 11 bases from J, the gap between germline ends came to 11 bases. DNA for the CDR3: TGTGCCAGCAGTTCGGACGGGATGAAACTGTTTTTT. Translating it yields CASSSDGMKLFF.

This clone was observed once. CDR3 sequence reads: CASSPHTGLAGDEQYF. Written as DNA, the CDR3 is TGTGCCAGCAGCCCGCACACGGGACTAGCGGGAGACGAGCAGTACTTC. The V gene is TRBV7-7, the J gene TRBJ2-7; 14 positions agree with TRBD2. Unmatched junction bases numbered 8, after V lost 5 bases and J lost 5 bases. The CDR3 has 16 residues. The germline gives CDR1 SSHAT, CDR2 FNYEAQ (reference sequence).

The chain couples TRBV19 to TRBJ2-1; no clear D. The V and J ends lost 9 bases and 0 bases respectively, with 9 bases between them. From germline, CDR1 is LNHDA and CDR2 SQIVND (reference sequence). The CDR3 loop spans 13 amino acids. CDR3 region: CASRRDSYNEQFF. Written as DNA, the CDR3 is TGTGCCAGCCGTCGAGACTCCTACAATGAGCAGTTCTTC.

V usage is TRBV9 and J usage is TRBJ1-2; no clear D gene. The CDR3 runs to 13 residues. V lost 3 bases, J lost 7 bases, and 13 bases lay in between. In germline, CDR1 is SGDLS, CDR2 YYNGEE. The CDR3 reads CASSEDSFRGYTF. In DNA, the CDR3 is TGTGCCAGCAGCGAGGATTCGTTCCGTGGCTACACCTTC.

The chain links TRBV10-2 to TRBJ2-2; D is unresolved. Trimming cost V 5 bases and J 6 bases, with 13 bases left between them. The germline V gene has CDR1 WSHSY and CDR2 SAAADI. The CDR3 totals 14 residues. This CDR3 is CASSTSWAAGELFF. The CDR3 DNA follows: TGCGCCAGCAGTACCTCTTGGGCCGCCGGGGAGCTGTTTTTT.

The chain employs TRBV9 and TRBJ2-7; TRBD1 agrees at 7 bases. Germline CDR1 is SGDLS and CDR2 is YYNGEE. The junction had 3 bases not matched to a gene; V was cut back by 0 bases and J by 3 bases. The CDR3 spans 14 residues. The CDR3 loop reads CASSVGQGLYEQYF. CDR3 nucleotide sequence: TGTGCCAGCAGCGTAGGACAGGGCCTCTACGAGCAGTACTTC. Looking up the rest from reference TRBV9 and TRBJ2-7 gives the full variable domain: DSGVTQTPKHLITATGQRVTLRCSPRSGDLSVYWYQQSLDQGLQFLIQYYNGEERAKGNILERFSAQQFPDLHSELNLSSLELGDSALYFCASSVGQGLYEQYFGPGTRLTVT.

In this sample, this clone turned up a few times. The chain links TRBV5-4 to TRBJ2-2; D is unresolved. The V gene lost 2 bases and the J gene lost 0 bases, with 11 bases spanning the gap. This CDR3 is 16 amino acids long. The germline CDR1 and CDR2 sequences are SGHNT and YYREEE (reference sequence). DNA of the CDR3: TGTGCCAGCAGCTTCTCCATAGGGACGAACACCGGGGAGCTGTTTTTT. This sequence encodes CASSFSIGTNTGELFF.

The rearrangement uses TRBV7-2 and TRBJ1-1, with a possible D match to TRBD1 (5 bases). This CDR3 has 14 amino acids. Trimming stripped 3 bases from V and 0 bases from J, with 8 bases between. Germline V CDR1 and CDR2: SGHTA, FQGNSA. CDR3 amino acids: CASSFTGMNTEAFF. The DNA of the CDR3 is TGTGCCAGCAGCTTTACAGGCATGAACACTGAAGCTTTCTTT.

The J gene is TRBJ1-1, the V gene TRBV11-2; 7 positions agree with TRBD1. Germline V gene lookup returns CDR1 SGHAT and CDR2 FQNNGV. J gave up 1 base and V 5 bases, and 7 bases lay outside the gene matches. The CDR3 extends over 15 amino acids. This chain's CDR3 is CASSRPGTENTEAFF. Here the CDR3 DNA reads TGTGCCAGCAGCCGTCCCGGGACAGAGAACACTGAAGCTTTCTTT.

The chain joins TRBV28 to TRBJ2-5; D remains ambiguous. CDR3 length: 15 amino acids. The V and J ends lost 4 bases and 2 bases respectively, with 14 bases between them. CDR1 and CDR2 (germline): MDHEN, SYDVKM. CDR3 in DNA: TGTGCCAGCAGTTCCCGGAAGGGCCTACAAGAGACCCAGTACTTC. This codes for CASSSRKGLQETQYF.

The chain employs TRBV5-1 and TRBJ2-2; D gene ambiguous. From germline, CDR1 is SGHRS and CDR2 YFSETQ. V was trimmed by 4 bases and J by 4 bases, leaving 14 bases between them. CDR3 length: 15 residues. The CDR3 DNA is TGCGCCAGCAGCCCCGCCGCGGTCGCCACCGGGGAGCTGTTTTTT. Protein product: CASSPAAVATGELFF.

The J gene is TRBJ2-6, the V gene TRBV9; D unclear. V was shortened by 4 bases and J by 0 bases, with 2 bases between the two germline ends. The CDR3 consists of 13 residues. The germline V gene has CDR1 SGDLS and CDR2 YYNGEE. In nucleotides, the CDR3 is TGTGCCAGCAGCCCCTCTGGGGCCAACGTCCTGACTTTC. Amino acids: CASSPSGANVLTF.

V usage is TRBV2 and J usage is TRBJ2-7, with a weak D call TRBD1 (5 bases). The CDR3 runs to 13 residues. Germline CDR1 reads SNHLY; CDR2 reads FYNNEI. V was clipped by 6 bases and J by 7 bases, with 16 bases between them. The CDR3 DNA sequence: TGTGCCAGCAGGTTGGGTCCAGGGTCGGAGCAGTACTTC. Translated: CASRLGPGSEQYF.

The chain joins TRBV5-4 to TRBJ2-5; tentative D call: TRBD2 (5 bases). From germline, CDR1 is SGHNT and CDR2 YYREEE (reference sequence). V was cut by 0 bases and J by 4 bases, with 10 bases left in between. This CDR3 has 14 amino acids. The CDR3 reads CASSLVGSGETQYF. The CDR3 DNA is TGTGCCAGCAGCTTGGTAGGGAGCGGAGAGACCCAGTACTTC.

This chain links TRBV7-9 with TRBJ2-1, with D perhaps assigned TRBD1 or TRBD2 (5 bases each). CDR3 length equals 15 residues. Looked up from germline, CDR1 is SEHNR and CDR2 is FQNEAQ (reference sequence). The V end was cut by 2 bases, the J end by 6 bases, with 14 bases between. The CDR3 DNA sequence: TGTGCCAGCAGCTTATCTCGGGACCTTGCCAATGAGCAGTTCTTC. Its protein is CASSLSRDLANEQFF.

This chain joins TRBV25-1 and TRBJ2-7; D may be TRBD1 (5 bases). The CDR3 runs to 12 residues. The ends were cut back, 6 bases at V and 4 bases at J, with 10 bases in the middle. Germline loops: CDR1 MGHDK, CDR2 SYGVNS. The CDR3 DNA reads TGTGCCAGCAGGACCCCAGGGTACGAGCAGTACTTC. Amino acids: CASRTPGYEQYF.

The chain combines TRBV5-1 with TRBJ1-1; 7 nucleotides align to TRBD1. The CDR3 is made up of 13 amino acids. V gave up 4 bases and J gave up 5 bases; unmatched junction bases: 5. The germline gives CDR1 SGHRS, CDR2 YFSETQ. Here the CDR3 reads CASSVYRGTEAFF. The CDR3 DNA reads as TGCGCCAGCAGCGTGTACAGGGGTACTGAAGCTTTCTTT.

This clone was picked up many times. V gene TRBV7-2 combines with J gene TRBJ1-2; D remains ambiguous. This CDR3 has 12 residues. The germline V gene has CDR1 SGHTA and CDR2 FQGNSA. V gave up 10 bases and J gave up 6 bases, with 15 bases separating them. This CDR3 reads CAIKLWRDGYTF. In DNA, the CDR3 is TGTGCCATCAAGCTTTGGAGGGATGGCTACACCTTC. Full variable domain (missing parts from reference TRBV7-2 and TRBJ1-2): GAGVSQSPSNKVTEKGKDVELRCDPISGHTALYWYRQSLGQGLEFLIYFQGNSAPDKSGLPSDRFSAERTGGSVSTLTIQRTQQEDSAVYLCAIKLWRDGYTFGSGTRLTVV.

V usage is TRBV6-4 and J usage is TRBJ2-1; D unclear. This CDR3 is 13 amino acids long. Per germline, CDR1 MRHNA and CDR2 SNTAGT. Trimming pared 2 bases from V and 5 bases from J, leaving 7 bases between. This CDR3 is CASSDRADNEQFF. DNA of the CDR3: TGTGCCAGCAGTGACAGGGCAGACAATGAGCAGTTCTTC.

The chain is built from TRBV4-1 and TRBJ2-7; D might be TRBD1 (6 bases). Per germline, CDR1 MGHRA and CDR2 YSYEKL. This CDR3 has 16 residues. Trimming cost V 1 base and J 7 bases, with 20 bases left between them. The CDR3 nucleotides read TGCGCCAGCAGCCAAGGGGGGCGAACGGGGTCGCGAGAGCAGTACTTC. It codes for CASSQGGRTGSREQYF.

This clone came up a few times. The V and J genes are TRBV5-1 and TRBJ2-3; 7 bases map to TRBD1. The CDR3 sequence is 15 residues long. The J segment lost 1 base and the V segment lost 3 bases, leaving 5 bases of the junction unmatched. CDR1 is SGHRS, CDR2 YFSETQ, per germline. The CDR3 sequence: CASSSGTARTDTQYF. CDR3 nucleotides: TGCGCCAGCAGCTCCGGGACAGCCCGCACAGATACGCAGTATTTT.

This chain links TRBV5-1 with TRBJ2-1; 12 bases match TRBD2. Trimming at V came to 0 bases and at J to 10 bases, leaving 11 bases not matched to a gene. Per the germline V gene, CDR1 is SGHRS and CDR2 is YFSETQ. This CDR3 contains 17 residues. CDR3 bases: TGCGCCAGCAGCTTGGACCCGACTAGCGGGAGATCAGGCGAGCAGTTCTTC. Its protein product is CASSLDPTSGRSGEQFF.

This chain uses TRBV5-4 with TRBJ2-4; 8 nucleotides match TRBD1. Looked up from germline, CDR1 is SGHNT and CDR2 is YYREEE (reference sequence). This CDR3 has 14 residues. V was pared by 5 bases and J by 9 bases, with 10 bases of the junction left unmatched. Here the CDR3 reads CASSSKTGAVIQYF. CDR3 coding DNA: TGTGCCAGCAGTTCCAAGACAGGGGCAGTCATTCAGTACTTC.

CDR3 sequence (DNA): TGCGCCAGCAGCCAAGATCGGGGGGGGGACTATGGCTACACCTTC. Residues: CASSQDRGGDYGYTF. The rearrangement links TRBV4-3 to TRBJ1-2, with a possible D match to TRBD1 (5 bases). The CDR3 totals 15 residues. V shed 0 bases and J shed 3 bases, with 11 bases lying between them. Germline values: CDR1 LGHNA, CDR2 YSLEER.